Included here is one TCR beta chain sequence, with context. The target of this receptor is not known. Base-call qualities are not available, and no considerably larger clone is one nucleotide away. This sample was taken from a study of blood T cells in healthy people across ages (dated by TCRdb to between 2015 and 2017). General notes on the study: In model experiments, roughly one uniquely barcoded TCR beta cDNA molecule per two T cells was captured by template switching. Age-related changes in TCR beta repertoire diversity were measured in the study by deep sequencing normalized with unique cDNA molecular identifiers. Donors were grouped into four age groups: young (average roughly 15 years), middle-aged (39), aged (roughly 67) and long-lived (less than 85). Using the same blood draw, the study looked at two additional independent replicas of 1 million unique cDNA reads for two donors, one aged 18 to 30 and the other aged 80 or older. Overall results and qualifications from the work: Compared with the aged group, the long-lived group had more naive CD4+ T cells, fewer expanded clones and increased TCR diversity, a pattern suggesting age selection. A strong correlation was found between observed TCR beta diversity and the percentage of naive T cells measured by flow cytometry. Bulk unsorted PBMC profiling prevented conclusive comparison of naive and antigen-experienced compartments. Estimates of total diversity based on one million sequenced T cells were regarded as lower bounds and as underestimates. The CMV infection status of donors was not known, potentially confounding age-related changes in expanded clonotypes. Observed TCR beta diversity per million T cells fell roughly linearly with age, and a significant reduction was already apparent by age roughly 40.

Spanning cysteine to phenylalanine, the CDR3 consists of 16 amino acids. The CDR3 DNA has 48 bases and is translated from base 1. Taken from the germline V gene (reference sequence), the CDR1 and CDR2 loops are SEHNR and FQNEAQ. The V end gives up 4 bases and the J end 4 bases, leaving 12 bases in the junction not matched to a gene. The library was produced with 5' RACE. Sequencer: Illumina HiSeq 2500. The second PCR ran for about 6 to 12 cycles and used a J-beta primer mix along with a sample-barcoded 5' primer. A unique molecular identifier was introduced onto each TCR beta cDNA molecule by a template-switch 5' adaptor carrying 12 random nucleotides. Each sample yielded at least 3 million CDR3-containing paired-end reads. All of the RNA was converted into first-strand cDNA using the Mint cDNA synthesis kit, with a TRBC-specific oligonucleotide serving as the primer. Following uracil-DNA glycosylase treatment, all cDNA underwent a first 18-cycle PCR with the universal primers M1SS and BC2_uni_R. As for the authors' bioinformatics: Each sample was normalized by randomly selecting 1 million high-quality reads, each carrying a distinct molecular identifier. Reads with shared molecular identifiers were discarded instead of being binned into consensus sequences. CDR3 identification, clonotype clustering and error correction used MiTCR with a Q25 quality threshold and the strictest error-elimination algorithm. A nonparametric unseen species model with Euler transformation was used to estimate lower-bound total TCR beta diversity. TCRdb reprocessed the public reads (quality trimming at Q25 with fastp, clone calling with MiXCR) and kept in-frame beta chains. Rows are unified per CDR3 protein, each entry keeping the most common DNA and genes. Here the V and J calls rest on TCRdb's processing, not on the authors' analysis. The sample table contains 750,000 to 850,000 distinct CDR3 sequences; only one count was recorded for around a quarter of them. The ten largest clones capture 3% to 4.5% of the sample.

Donors were under 40 systemically healthy Caucasian individuals from Russia aged 6 to 90 years. Roughly 9 milliliters of peripheral blood were drawn from each donor into EDTA-treated Vacutainer tubes. Ficoll-Paque density-gradient centrifugation was used to isolate PBMCs, with at least 6 million obtained per sample. Trizol reagent was used to extract total RNA from PBMCs, with at least 6 micrograms per sample. Naive CD45RAhigh/CD27high T cell percentages were measured by flow cytometry on a PBMC aliquot from every donor. The sample was also linked to a second study, of T cells of mothers and their children. The second study also describes: Nine systemically healthy Caucasian individuals, comprising three mothers and their six children, were included as donors. cDNA synthesis consumed the entire amount of extracted RNA, loaded at 1.5 ug RNA in each 15 ul reaction. In the second PCR, the M1S primer introduced both the sample barcodes and 2-4 random nucleotides. Over 8.5 million TCR beta CDR3 reads were obtained for each mother, and 2.5 million to 3 million reads were obtained for each child. Thymic selection shapes the output of TCR recombination in a similar way in related and unrelated pairs, and inherited differences have a minor effect. Normalized repertoire overlap was always slightly but never significantly higher in related than unrelated mother-child pairs. Persistent microchimeric T cell clones were not detected, at a sensitivity of 95 to 100 clones per million clonotypes. Deep NGS was used in the study to compare the TCR beta repertoires of mothers and children and to look for features that separate related mother-child pairs from unrelated individuals. Mothers averaged about 40 +/- 4 years of age and children averaged 11 +/- 4 years. Libraries were sequenced on Illumina HiSeq 2000 with 100+100 nt paired-end reads after adapter ligation with NEBNext reagents. Mother and child libraries were prepared a month apart and sequenced in separate runs to prevent cross-contamination. Each donor had between about 450,000 and 2,100,000 distinct TCR beta clonotypes identified. Naive TCR beta clonotypes were estimated from low-frequency clonotypes matched to each donor's FACS-determined naive share, without sorting.

This clonotype originated in a boy younger than 18 in good health. Here the chain combines TRBV7-9 and TRBJ2-5; 7 middle bases align to TRBD1. Sequences were obtained from blood. The CDR3 protein is CASSSSPDRAGETQYF. The DNA sequence follows: TGTGCCAGCAGCTCCTCACCCGACAGGGCCGGAGAGACCCAGTACTTC.